These T cell receptor beta chains were read from a single sample in a study of radiation and T cells in renal cell carcinoma. The data were produced by immunoSEQ multiplex PCR, yet TCRdb's version contains in-frame clones alone and is incomplete. The table has approximately 14,000 clones, about 64% seen once. The sample was tumor tissue, taken from a patient whose treatment included radiotherapy and nephrectomy. These receptors were obtained from a woman aged 70 to 79 with renal cell carcinoma. Each CDR3 is given with its conserved first and last residue. The order of the fields is V gene, CDR3 protein.

TRBV28	CASSLWGVTYEQYF
TRBV9	CASSVDGWAEAFF
TRBV21-1	CASSTGTGGNTEAFF
TRBV6-5	CASSYTIRGYGYTF
TRBV21-1	CASISQGANGELFF
TRBV11-1	CASSLRGQGAEETQYF
TRBV4-3	CASSQVGGTGELFF
TRBV5-4	CASSPGTNSNEQFF
TRBV7-8	CASSSSGGRKTQYF
TRBV7-2	CASSSGTVQETQYF
TRBV10-3	CASSTRGGRELFF
TRBV7-2	CASSLEGGMKPQHF
TRBV6-1	CAARGAGGQETQYF
TRBV19	CASSFTGLGYEQYF
TRBV7-2	CASSWPGGAPSDTEAFF
TRBV7-2	CASSLGGPHNYGYTF
TRBV7-2	CASSLVPGRDSPLHF
TRBV10-3	CAARGYTDTQYF
TRBV5-1	CASSPLAGYGYTF
TRBV28	CASSLRPNTEAFF
TRBV2	CASSERAGSSQPQHF
TRBV19	CASSSSRLAEAFF
TRBV19	CASTSGVNTGELFF
TRBV11-1	CASSFQGSSYNEQFF
TRBV19	CATQTSGDPNIQYF
TRBV13	CASSRLAGAYNEQFF
TRBV5-1	CAIAGTGPNSHMNTEAFF
TRBV7-6	CASSTGRGPQYF
TRBV4-1	CASSQDPDRDYGYTF
TRBV30	CAWTPTSNYGYTF
TRBV7-9	CASSPTGFSYEQYF
TRBV29-1	CSVITGGQFF
TRBV19	CASKEQGGTGELFF
TRBV7-9	CASTPQGISTDTQYF
TRBV19	CASSNRGRGTEAFF
TRBV19	CASSMRDRRAEAFF
TRBV7-2	CASSLTAGGPYEQYF
TRBV5-6	CASSLRLASLETQYF
TRBV27	CASSLIRGTAPEEQYF